Each of the 15 T cell receptor beta chains below was sequenced from the same sample in a study of control samples from healthy donors and cancer patients. The table came from immunoSEQ multiplex PCR; TCRdb's copy has only in-frame clones and leaves some out. Its table lists about 200,000 clones. The specimen was blood. These receptors were taken from a woman aged 30 to 39 in good health.

The chain has TRBV28 and TRBJ2-5; 9 bases align to TRBD2. V lost 3 bases and J lost 13; bases outside the gene matches: 6. The CDR3 runs 12 residues. Germline V gene data show CDR1 as MDHEN and CDR2 as SYDVKM. CDR3 protein: CASSLSPGLAYF. CDR3 nucleotides: TGTGCCAGCAGTTTGAGCCCGGGACTAGCGTACTTC.

The chain carries TRBV28 and TRBJ2-2; D call uncertain. The germline CDR1 and CDR2 sequences are MDHEN and SYDVKM. Trimming stripped 5 bases from V and 2 bases from J, with 15 bases between. CDR3 length equals 16 residues. CDR3 amino acids: CASSQTFFLNTGELFF. In nucleotides, the CDR3 is TGTGCCAGCAGTCAGACTTTTTTCCTAAACACCGGGGAGCTGTTTTTT.

The rearrangement links TRBV3-1 (or the pseudogene TRBV3-2) to TRBJ2-7; 10 positions match TRBD2. The trim removed 10 bases at V and 2 bases at J, leaving 2 bases unmatched. CDR1 is LGHDT and CDR2 is YNNKEL in the germline V gene (reference sequence). The CDR3 contains 12 residues. The CDR3 spells CATSGGAYEQYF. For the CDR3, the DNA is TGTGCCACAAGCGGGGGGGCCTACGAGCAGTACTTC.

The J gene is TRBJ1-4, the V gene TRBV6-5, with D tentatively TRBD1 (5 bases). In germline, CDR1 is MNHEY, CDR2 SVGAGI. The CDR3 spans 16 residues. V lost 3 bases and J 8 bases, leaving 19 bases between the germline ends. CDR3 in amino acids: CASSYRFRVPYEKLFF. The CDR3 nucleotides are TGTGCCAGCAGTTATCGTTTCAGGGTCCCTTACGAAAAACTGTTTTTT.

This sequence joins TRBV12-3 or TRBV12-4 and TRBJ2-2, with D unresolved. With 5 bases removed from V and 9 bases from J, the gap between germline ends came to 7 bases. CDR3 length equals 11 residues. CDR3 residues: CASSLDRELFF. The DNA for the CDR3 is TGTGCCAGCAGTCTCGACCGGGAGCTGTTTTTT.

In DNA, the CDR3 is TGCGCCAGCAGGTCAACGGGGCGGTCGAGCACTGAAGCTTTCTTT. Its translation is CASRSTGRSSTEAFF. This sequence joins TRBV5-1 and TRBJ1-1; D perhaps matches TRBD1 (5 bases). The CDR3 is made up of 15 amino acids. In germline, CDR1 is SGHRS, CDR2 YFSETQ. Between the trimmed V and J ends, which lost 5 bases and 4 bases, there was a span of 18 bases.

The chain uses TRBV19 and TRBJ1-6, with a tentative D call TRBD1 (6 bases). Looked up from germline, CDR1 is LNHDA and CDR2 is SQIVND (reference sequence). CDR3 length: 13 amino acids. Trimming left V 5 bases short and J 13 bases short, with 15 bases between. The CDR3 region has the DNA TGTGCCAGTAGTCCCAGACAGGAGAGGCCCCTCCACTTT. This encodes CASSPRQERPLHF.

The rearrangement joins TRBV5-1 to TRBJ1-1; D unresolved. CDR1 SGHRS and CDR2 YFSETQ come from the germline V gene. This CDR3 has 11 amino acids. Trimming took 4 bases from V and 9 from J, leaving 10 bases between them. The CDR3 spells CASSREFQAFF. The CDR3 coding sequence is TGCGCCAGCAGCCGGGAATTCCAAGCTTTCTTT.

The rearrangement joins TRBV11-2 to TRBJ2-1; 9 bases are a match to TRBD1. The CDR3 length is 15 residues. Unmatched junction bases numbered 8, after V lost 0 bases and J lost 11 bases. Germline values: CDR1 SGHAT, CDR2 FQNNGV. The CDR3 DNA reads as TGTGCCAGCAGCTTAGAGGCCCGACAGGGGGTGCAGCAGTTCTTC. Encoded protein: CASSLEARQGVQQFF. Based on the CDR3 plus reference TRBV11-2 and TRBJ2-1, the full variable domain is EAGVAQSPRYKIIEKRQSVAFWCNPISGHATLYWYQQILGQGPKLLIQFQNNGVVDDSQLPKDRFSAERLKGVDSTLKIQPAKLEDSAVYLCASSLEARQGVQQFFGPGTRLTVL.

The rearrangement joins TRBV2 to TRBJ2-7; D may correspond to TRBD1 or TRBD2 (5 bases each). Germline loops: CDR1 SNHLY, CDR2 FYNNEI. There are 15 residues in the CDR3. The CDR3 loop is CAAQDWGGAQGEQYF. In nucleotides, the CDR3 is TGTGCTGCGCAGGACTGGGGTGGGGCTCAAGGCGAGCAGTACTTC.

V is TRBV23-1 and J is TRBJ2-3, with 7 bases fitting TRBD1. TRBV23-1 belongs to the ORF category, with a function that is uncertain. The CDR3 runs to 18 residues. V gave up 3 bases and J gave up 0 bases; unmatched junction bases: 12. The DNA for the CDR3 is TGCGCCAGCAGTCAGGGATTGCAGGGGGTGGGTAGCACAGATACGCAGTATTTT. This translates into CASSQGLQGVGSTDTQYF.

The rearrangement joins TRBV12-3 or TRBV12-4 to TRBJ1-4; the D is unclear. This CDR3 has 13 residues. Trimming took 3 bases from V and 10 from J, leaving 12 bases between them. This chain's CDR3 is CASSFESEGKLFF. The CDR3 DNA is TGTGCCAGCAGTTTTGAAAGCGAGGGAAAACTGTTTTTT.

The chain couples TRBV27 to TRBJ1-5; no definite D call. CDR3 length: 14 amino acids. The germline gives CDR1 MNHEY, CDR2 SMNVEV (reference sequence). Trimming removed 5 bases at V and 5 bases at J, with 13 bases between. The CDR3 nucleotides read TGTGCCAGCAGTGGAGGGTCACACGATCAGCCCCAGCATTTT. It translates to CASSGGSHDQPQHF.

This chain connects TRBV11-2 to TRBJ2-2; a weak D match, TRBD1 (6 bases). V lost 3 bases and J 4 bases, leaving 6 bases between the germline ends. This CDR3 spans 13 amino acids. Germline V gene lookup returns CDR1 SGHAT and CDR2 FQNNGV. In DNA, the CDR3 is TGTGCCAGCAGCTTCAGGGGCACCGGGGAGCTGTTTTTT. Residues: CASSFRGTGELFF.

The CDR3 DNA is TGCAGCGTTAGCCTGGGCGGCGATCACACCGGGGAGCTGTTTTTT. Encoded protein: CSVSLGGDHTGELFF. The chain carries TRBV29-1 and TRBJ2-2; D uncertain. The CDR3 spans 15 residues. Germline V lookup: CDR1 SQVTM, CDR2 ANQGSEA. V gave up 5 bases and J gave up 3 bases, with 16 bases separating them.